This T cell receptor (beta chain) was identified in a study of shared clonotypes between healthy human individuals. Study background: Samples came from two female and a few male donors aged 18 to 49. Study findings and constraints: Genetic and exposure-history diversity was limited by the few donors.

Genomic DNA (from each subset) was split evenly across several immunoSEQ plates. Unsorted PBMCs provided DNA that was sequenced on ten immunoSEQ deep assay plates. Clones were sequenced by immunoSEQ multiplex PCR, and TCRdb holds only the in-frame ones, with some missing. The repertoire has fewer than 650,000 clones, 60% to 85% of them found once; the top ten carry over 10%. This clone appeared a few times. As yet, its antigen is unknown. This CDR3 region has 15 residues. Trimming stripped 3 bases from V and 3 bases from J, with 12 bases between. Per germline, CDR1 KGHSH and CDR2 LQKENI. The TCR was taken from a woman in her thirties or forties in good health. Some clones in this sample may be carry-over from other donors' samples. Sequenced input: PBMCs. The chain joins TRBV18 to TRBJ1-5; perhaps TRBD1 as D (5 bases). CDR3 sequence: CASSPEQVVNQPQHF. As DNA, the CDR3 is TGTGCCAGCTCACCGGAACAGGTCGTCAATCAGCCCCAGCATTTT.